A few counts support the clone carrying this T cell receptor beta chain. J gave up 5 bases and V 6 bases, and 7 bases lay outside the gene matches. Germline V gene lookup returns CDR1 SEHNR and CDR2 FQNEAQ (reference sequence). This CDR3 is 14 amino acids long. They ran version v3.0 of the immunoSEQ assay at survey level. The data were produced by immunoSEQ multiplex PCR, yet TCRdb's version contains in-frame clones alone and is incomplete. The top ten clones hold 7.9% of a sample with some 35,000 clones, about four fifths of them seen once. This sample stems from a study of long-term antiretroviral therapy in people with HIV.

The source of this sequence is a man aged 18 to 29 with HIV. Sequencing used unsorted PBMCs, obtained 0.4 years before starting antiretroviral therapy. The V call is TRBV7-9, the J call TRBJ2-7; 10 bases fit TRBD2. The CDR3 sequence is CASREAGGPHEQYF. The CDR3, as DNA: TGTGCCAGCAGAGAAGCGGGAGGGCCACACGAGCAGTACTTC.